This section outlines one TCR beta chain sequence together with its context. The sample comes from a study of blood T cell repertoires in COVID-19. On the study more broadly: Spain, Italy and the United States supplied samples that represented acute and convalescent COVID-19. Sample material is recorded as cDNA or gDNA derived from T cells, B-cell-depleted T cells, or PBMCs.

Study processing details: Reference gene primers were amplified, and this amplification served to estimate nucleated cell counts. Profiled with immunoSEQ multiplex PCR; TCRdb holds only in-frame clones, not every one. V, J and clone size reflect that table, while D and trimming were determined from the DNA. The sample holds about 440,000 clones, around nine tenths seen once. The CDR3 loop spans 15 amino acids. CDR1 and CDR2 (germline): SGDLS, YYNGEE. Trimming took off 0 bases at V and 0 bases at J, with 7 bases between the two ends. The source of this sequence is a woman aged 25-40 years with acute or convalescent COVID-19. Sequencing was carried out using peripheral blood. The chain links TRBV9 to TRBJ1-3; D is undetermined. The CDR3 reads CASSVGWSSGNTIYF. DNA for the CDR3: TGTGCCAGCAGCGTAGGGTGGAGCTCTGGAAACACCATATATTTT.